A single sample is the source of the 9 T cell receptor beta chains below, sequenced in a study of shared clonotypes between healthy human individuals. Assay used: immunoSEQ multiplex PCR; TCRdb lists only in-frame clones, some missing. The table includes about 2.4 million clones, roughly 93% detected once. Specimen: naive CD4+ T cells from PBMCs. Subset reported: CD45RA+ positively selected. The receptors were gathered from a man aged 18 to 35 in good health. Some clones in this sample may be carry-over from other donors' samples.

The rearrangement uses TRBV28 and TRBJ1-6; 8 bases map to TRBD1. Germline trimming cut 6 bases from V and 10 bases from J; bases unmatched to any gene: 8. Germline loops: CDR1 MDHEN, CDR2 SYDVKM. The CDR3 has 14 residues. The CDR3: CASSPGGPDSPLHF. The CDR3 nucleotides read TGTGCCAGCAGCCCAGGGGGCCCGGACTCACCCCTCCACTTT. Variable domain in full (rest from reference TRBV28 and TRBJ1-6): DVKVTQSSRYLVKRTGEKVFLECVQDMDHENMFWYRQDPGLGLRLIYFSYDVKMKEKGDIPEGYSVSREKKERFSLILESASTNQTSMYLCASSPGGPDSPLHFGNGTRLTVT.

V gene TRBV7-2 combines with J gene TRBJ2-2, with D perhaps matching TRBD1 (6 bases). This CDR3 contains 14 residues. The V and J ends lost 3 bases and 7 bases respectively, with 12 bases between them. Germline V gene data show CDR1 as SGHTA and CDR2 as FQGNSA. CDR3 sequence reads: CASSLNNRDGELFF. The CDR3 DNA sequence: TGTGCCAGCAGCTTGAACAACAGGGACGGGGAGCTGTTTTTT.

The chain recombines TRBV19 with TRBJ2-1; 13 positions match TRBD2. CDR1 is LNHDA, CDR2 SQIVND, per germline (reference sequence). The CDR3 sequence is 15 residues long. Trimming at V came to 4 bases and at J to 10 bases, leaving 7 bases not matched to a gene. The CDR3 DNA follows: TGTGCCAGTAGTAAAGGACTAGCGGGAGTGGGAGAGCAGTTCTTC. Its protein product is CASSKGLAGVGEQFF. Based on the CDR3 plus reference TRBV19 and TRBJ2-1, the full variable domain is DGGITQSPKYLFRKEGQNVTLSCEQNLNHDAMYWYRQDPGQGLRLIYYSQIVNDFQKGDIAEGYSVSREKKESFPLTVTSAQKNPTAFYLCASSKGLAGVGEQFFGPGTRLTVL.

V gene TRBV4-1 combines with J gene TRBJ1-2; a weak D match, TRBD1 (5 bases). Trimming removed 0 bases at V and 4 bases at J, with 21 bases between. The germline CDR1 and CDR2 sequences are MGHRA and YSYEKL. The CDR3 runs 18 residues. For the CDR3, the DNA is TGCGCCAGCAGCCAAGATCGAGGCGGGACGCCCCCTCGCTATGGCTACACCTTC. It is translated as CASSQDRGGTPPRYGYTF.

The gene calls are TRBV7-9 and TRBJ1-1, with no clear D. CDR3 length: 13 residues. Germline CDR1 is SEHNR and CDR2 is FQNEAQ (reference sequence). Between the trimmed V and J ends, which lost 4 bases and 0 bases, there was a span of 6 bases. CDR3 sequence (DNA): TGTGCCAGCAGCTACGCAATGAACACTGAAGCTTTCTTT. Its translation is CASSYAMNTEAFF.

The J gene is TRBJ2-2, the V gene TRBV18, with 10 bases matching TRBD1. J lost 1 base, V lost 3 bases, and 11 bases had no gene match. The CDR3 is 19 residues long. Germline V lookup: CDR1 KGHSH, CDR2 LQKENI. The CDR3 bases are TGTGCCAGCTCACCCCGGGCTCGCGGGACAGGGGAGAACACCGGGGAGCTGTTTTTT. It is translated as CASSPRARGTGENTGELFF.

This clone is a singleton in its sample. This chain links TRBV19 with TRBJ1-2, with a possible D match to TRBD1 (5 bases). The CDR3 contains 11 residues. Germline V CDR1 and CDR2: LNHDA, SQIVND (reference sequence). Trimming left V 6 bases short and J 7 bases short, with 9 bases between. The CDR3 region has the DNA TGTGCCAGTAGCCAGGGTGGTGGCTACACCTTC. Protein sequence: CASSQGGGYTF.

The V call is TRBV7-3, the J call TRBJ2-1; D call uncertain. V was cut by 5 bases and J by 9 bases, with 14 bases left in between. Germline loops: CDR1 SGHTA, CDR2 FQGTGA. This CDR3 contains 13 residues. The CDR3 coding sequence is TGTGCCAGCAGCCAAAGACTCGAAAGTGAGCAGTTCTTC. It codes for CASSQRLESEQFF. Looking up the rest from reference TRBV7-3 and TRBJ2-1 gives the full variable domain: GAGVSQTPSNKVTEKGKYVELRCDPISGHTALYWYRQSLGQGPEFLIYFQGTGAADDSGLPNDRFFAVRPEGSVSTLKIQRTERGDSAVYLCASSQRLESEQFFGPGTRLTVL.

The V and J genes are TRBV5-1 and TRBJ2-7; D not certain. With 2 bases removed from V and 5 bases from J, the gap between germline ends came to 17 bases. The CDR3 sequence is 15 residues long. Per the germline V gene, CDR1 is SGHRS and CDR2 is YFSETQ. The CDR3 protein is CASSFPLTVGNEQYF. For the CDR3, the DNA is TGCGCCAGCAGCTTCCCTCTTACAGTGGGCAACGAGCAGTACTTC.